These 31 T cell receptor beta chains were all obtained from the same sample, sequenced in a study of shared clonotypes between healthy human individuals. Profiled with immunoSEQ multiplex PCR; TCRdb holds only in-frame clones, not every one. Of approximately 1,500,000 clones in the sample, approximately 97% are singletons; the top ten hold approximately 1.1%. Specimen: naive CD4+ T cells sorted from blood. Subset denoted: CD45RA+ positively selected. The receptors stem from a man aged 30 to 45 in good health.

The chain employs TRBV7-9 and TRBJ2-4, with a tentative D call TRBD2 (5 bases). From germline, CDR1 is SEHNR and CDR2 FQNEAQ (reference sequence). The CDR3 runs to 18 residues. Trimming removed 5 bases at V and 0 bases at J, with 20 bases between. The CDR3 sequence: CASSLISSRAGAKNIQYF. As DNA, the CDR3 is TGTGCCAGCAGCCTTATCAGTTCAAGGGCGGGAGCCAAAAACATTCAGTACTTC.

The J gene is TRBJ2-7, the V gene TRBV7-3; D call uncertain. CDR3 length: 13 amino acids. CDR1 is SGHTA and CDR2 is FQGTGA in the germline V gene. The V gene lost 0 bases and the J gene lost 6 bases, with 9 bases spanning the gap. The CDR3: CASSLTPRVEQYF. The CDR3, as DNA: TGTGCCAGCAGCTTAACCCCCCGGGTCGAGCAGTACTTC.

V and J are TRBV19 and TRBJ2-7; 11 bases map to TRBD2. CDR1 and CDR2 (germline): LNHDA, SQIVND (reference sequence). V gave up 4 bases and J gave up 1 base; unmatched junction bases: 3. The CDR3 covers 15 residues. The CDR3 region is CASSTRTSGSYEQYF. CDR3 in DNA: TGTGCCAGTAGTACCCGGACTAGCGGGTCCTACGAGCAGTACTTC.

Concerning this clone: This sample includes further DNA sequences coding for the same CDR3. This rearrangement joins TRBV5-1 to TRBJ2-5; D may be TRBD1 (6 bases). This CDR3 is 13 amino acids long. V lost 1 base and J 4 bases, leaving 8 bases between the germline ends. CDR1 and CDR2 (germline): SGHRS, YFSETQ. CDR3 in DNA: TGCGCCAGCAGCTTGAGGGGGAGAGAGACCCAGTACTTC. Protein product: CASSLRGRETQYF.

About this clone itself: The germline gene is not matched at one end of the junction; a read error may be the cause. The chain carries TRBV7-3 and TRBJ2-7; a weak D match, TRBD2 (7 bases). This CDR3 is built from 14 residues. Germline V gene sequence: CDR1 SGHTA, CDR2 FQGTGA. The chain's CDR3 is CASQLGGPSHEQYF. For the CDR3, the DNA is TGTGCCAGCCAACTGGGGGGGCCCTCCCACGAGCAGTACTTC.

The V and J genes are TRBV6-5 and TRBJ2-3; TRBD2 aligns across 11 bases. J lost 5 bases, V lost 7 bases, and 5 bases had no gene match. Germline V CDR1 and CDR2: MNHEY, SVGAGI. The CDR3 extends over 14 amino acids. CDR3 in amino acids: CASKLAGVVDTQYF. The CDR3, as DNA: TGTGCCAGCAAACTAGCGGGAGTGGTAGATACGCAGTATTTT.

As concerns this clone: The sample carries other DNA sequences with the same CDR3. The chain is built from TRBV19 and TRBJ1-1; D gene ambiguous. Germline loops: CDR1 LNHDA, CDR2 SQIVND (reference sequence). V was pared by 3 bases and J by 1 base, with 6 bases between. The CDR3 consists of 13 residues. CDR3 sequence reads: CASSIRQNTEAFF. CDR3 nucleotides: TGTGCCAGTAGTATCAGGCAGAACACTGAAGCTTTCTTT.

V usage is TRBV19 and J usage is TRBJ2-3, with D tentatively TRBD1 (7 bases). The CDR3 loop spans 14 amino acids. Germline values: CDR1 LNHDA, CDR2 SQIVND (reference sequence). The V end was cut by 3 bases, the J end by 6 bases, with 13 bases between. The CDR3 region is CASSITGAGDTQYF. For the CDR3, the DNA is TGTGCCAGTAGTATTACAGGGGCGGGGGATACGCAGTATTTT.

The chain uses TRBV7-8 and TRBJ2-2; no clear D gene. The CDR3 spans 18 residues. Germline CDR1 is SGHVS and CDR2 is FQNEAQ. Trimming stripped 1 base from V and 3 bases from J, with 18 bases between. The CDR3 region is CASSLEFLTPTYTGELFF. In DNA form, the CDR3 reads TGTGCCAGCAGCTTAGAGTTCCTTACGCCGACCTACACCGGGGAGCTGTTTTTT.

This sequence joins TRBV9 and TRBJ1-5; 7 nucleotides line up with TRBD1. Germline CDR1 SGDLS, CDR2 YYNGEE. The CDR3 loop spans 15 amino acids. The V segment lost 4 bases and the J segment 3 bases; nucleotides outside the gene matches: 7. The CDR3: CASSPGTVPNQPQHF. Here the CDR3 DNA reads TGTGCCAGCAGCCCCGGGACAGTACCCAATCAGCCCCAGCATTTT.

The genes are TRBV28 and TRBJ1-5; maybe TRBD1 (6 bases). The CDR3 spans 15 residues. The V end was cut by 6 bases, the J end by 2 bases, with 14 bases between. CDR1 and CDR2 from the germline V gene are MDHEN and SYDVKM. The DNA of the CDR3 is TGTGCCAGCAGCAAATTACAGGGAGGCAATCAGCCCCAGCATTTT. It specifies CASSKLQGGNQPQHF.

This chain joins TRBV2 and TRBJ2-5; possible D gene TRBD1, 5 bases. The ends were cut back, 6 bases at V and 1 base at J, with 12 bases in the middle. The germline V gene encodes CDR1 SNHLY and CDR2 FYNNEI. The CDR3 loop spans 14 amino acids. CDR3 residues: CASRLTGFQETQYF. The CDR3 region has the DNA TGTGCCAGCAGGCTCACAGGTTTCCAAGAGACCCAGTACTTC.

The chain carries TRBV6-1 and TRBJ2-5; D may be TRBD1 (6 bases). Germline V gene lookup returns CDR1 MNHNS and CDR2 SASEGT. The CDR3 is made up of 13 amino acids. Trimming took 8 bases from V and 2 from J, leaving 12 bases between them. CDR3 sequence: CASGTPQQETQYF. As DNA, the CDR3 is TGTGCCAGCGGGACACCCCAGCAAGAGACCCAGTACTTC.

The chain carries TRBV5-1 and TRBJ2-7; D may be TRBD1 (6 bases). CDR1 is SGHRS and CDR2 is YFSETQ in the germline V gene. CDR3 size: 14 residues. V was trimmed by 0 bases and J by 7 bases, leaving 14 bases between them. CDR3 in DNA: TGCGCCAGCAGCTTGGAGGCAGGGGCTGGAGAGCAGTACTTC. Translated: CASSLEAGAGEQYF.

The chain recombines TRBV7-2 with TRBJ2-7, with 9 bases lining up with TRBD1. J lost 3 bases, V lost 5 bases, and 5 bases had no gene match. Germline CDR1 reads SGHTA; CDR2 reads FQGNSA. This CDR3 spans 14 amino acids. The DNA for the CDR3 is TGTGCCAGCAGCCGGGACAGGGTAAACTACGAGCAGTACTTC. It encodes CASSRDRVNYEQYF.

This chain links TRBV7-6 with TRBJ2-3; 9 bases align to TRBD2. The V gene's germline CDR1 is SGHVS and CDR2 FNYEAQ. The CDR3 contains 15 residues. V shed 5 bases and J 4 bases; nucleotides not matched to a gene: 7. CDR3 sequence: CASSSSGSRADTQYF. The DNA for the CDR3 is TGTGCCAGCAGCAGTAGCGGGAGCCGGGCAGATACGCAGTATTTT.

This clone was counted a single time. V and J are TRBV6-6 and TRBJ2-7, with 8 bases that match TRBD2. V dropped 6 bases and J dropped 1; count of bases not matched to a gene: 8. The CDR3 totals 15 residues. The germline CDR1 and CDR2 sequences are MNHNY and SVGAGI (reference sequence). The CDR3 loop is CASRSQREISYEQYF. For the CDR3, the DNA is TGTGCCAGCAGGAGTCAGCGGGAGATTTCCTACGAGCAGTACTTC.

The gene calls are TRBV7-9 and TRBJ1-2; 9 bases align to TRBD1. Germline CDR1 SEHNR, CDR2 FQNEAQ (reference sequence). V lost 5 bases to trimming and J lost 2 bases; unmatched junction nucleotides: 9. CDR3 size: 16 residues. CDR3 DNA sequence: TGTGCCAGCAGCCGGACAGGGGACAGGGAAAACTATGGCTACACCTTC. Translated, it gives CASSRTGDRENYGYTF.

The chain couples TRBV15 to TRBJ2-7; 9 bases line up with TRBD2. With V trimmed by 0 bases and J by 3 bases, 6 bases remained unmatched. This CDR3 region has 16 residues. The germline CDR1 and CDR2 sequences are LNHNV and YYDKDF (reference sequence). The CDR3 DNA follows: TGTGCCACCAGCAGAGATCGGAGCGGGGGGATCTACGAGCAGTACTTC. Protein sequence: CATSRDRSGGIYEQYF.

The chain recombines TRBV6-5 with TRBJ1-1; no firm D call. Trimming shortened V by 3 bases and J by 4 bases, and 12 bases separated the two germline ends. This CDR3 region has 14 residues. Per germline, CDR1 MNHEY and CDR2 SVGAGI. The CDR3 DNA follows: TGTGCCAGCAGTTATCGTCAGGTGGGCACTGAAGCTTTCTTT. Its translation is CASSYRQVGTEAFF.

This clone came up once. This sequence joins TRBV7-2 and TRBJ1-3, with TRBD1 matching 9 bases. Germline CDR1 reads SGHTA; CDR2 reads FQGNSA. The CDR3 is 15 residues long. Germline trimming cut 4 bases from V and 6 bases from J; bases unmatched to any gene: 7. As DNA, the CDR3 is TGTGCCAGCAGCTCTTACAGGGGGCGCGAAAACACCATATATTTT. Amino acids: CASSSYRGRENTIYF.

This chain links TRBV14 with TRBJ2-1; the match to TRBD2 covers 8 bases. The CDR3 spans 16 residues. In germline, CDR1 is SGHDN, CDR2 FVKESK. V trimming: 4 bases; J trimming: 4 bases; junction bases outside the gene matches: 9. CDR3 amino acids: CASSPRELAGYNEQFF. Here the CDR3 DNA reads TGTGCCAGCAGCCCCCGGGAATTAGCGGGGTACAATGAGCAGTTCTTC.

V gene TRBV7-3 combines with J gene TRBJ2-1; the D gene is possibly TRBD2 (5 bases). V dropped 5 bases and J dropped 0 bases, with 8 bases sitting between them. The CDR3 covers 14 residues. The germline V gene has CDR1 SGHTA and CDR2 FQGTGA. The CDR3, as DNA: TGTGCCAGCAGCGTTGGGAGCTCCTACAATGAGCAGTTCTTC. It yields the protein CASSVGSSYNEQFF.

The chain is built from TRBV6-6 and TRBJ1-1; 7 positions agree with TRBD1. The V gene's germline CDR1 is MNHNY and CDR2 SVGAGI (reference sequence). Unmatched junction bases numbered 11, after V lost 6 bases and J lost 1 base. The CDR3 covers 16 residues. The CDR3 DNA follows: TGTGCCAGCAGAACCAACAGGGGTTTGGGGAACACTGAAGCTTTCTTT. Amino acid sequence: CASRTNRGLGNTEAFF.

This clone was found once. The J gene is TRBJ2-5, the V gene TRBV5-1; no reliable D call. Germline V lookup: CDR1 SGHRS, CDR2 YFSETQ. This CDR3 is built from 15 residues. V was shortened by 1 base and J by 2 bases, with 12 bases between the two germline ends. The CDR3 sequence is CASSLRRRPQETQYF. The CDR3 bases are TGCGCCAGCAGCTTGAGGCGGAGACCACAAGAGACCCAGTACTTC.

The table lists this clone with a count of one. The V and J genes are TRBV7-2 and TRBJ2-5; D perhaps matches TRBD1 (5 bases). Trimming left V 6 bases short and J 4 bases short, with 18 bases between. The CDR3 runs to 15 residues. The germline V gene encodes CDR1 SGHTA and CDR2 FQGNSA. The CDR3: CASRPHPGIRETQYF. CDR3 coding DNA: TGTGCCAGCAGGCCGCACCCAGGGATACGAGAGACCCAGTACTTC. The variable domain in full, completed from reference TRBV7-2 and TRBJ2-5, reads GAGVSQSPSNKVTEKGKDVELRCDPISGHTALYWYRQSLGQGLEFLIYFQGNSAPDKSGLPSDRFSAERTGGSVSTLTIQRTQQEDSAVYLCASRPHPGIRETQYFGPGTRLLVL.

The rearrangement links TRBV18 to TRBJ1-1, with D maybe TRBD1 (6 bases). Germline CDR1 and CDR2: KGHSH and LQKENI. V lost 4 bases, J lost 7 bases, and 19 bases lay in between. This CDR3 contains 15 residues. The CDR3 region is CASSQQTGGANEAFF. CDR3 in DNA: TGTGCCAGCTCACAACAAACCGGGGGGGCAAATGAAGCTTTCTTT.

The chain links TRBV19 to TRBJ2-7; tentatively, D is TRBD1 or TRBD2 (5 bases each). Germline V gene lookup returns CDR1 LNHDA and CDR2 SQIVND (reference sequence). The V and J ends lost 4 bases and 7 bases respectively, with 20 bases between them. The CDR3 length is 15 residues. The CDR3 region is CASSRGPDPGWEQYF. The CDR3 DNA sequence: TGTGCCAGTAGTAGGGGACCCGACCCTGGATGGGAGCAGTACTTC.

The V call is TRBV5-4, the J call TRBJ2-7; TRBD2 agrees at 12 bases. Trimming at V came to 0 bases and at J to 2 bases, leaving 9 bases not matched to a gene. CDR1 is SGHNT and CDR2 is YYREEE in the germline V gene (reference sequence). The CDR3 consists of 18 residues. The CDR3 spells CASSLASSGRARTYEQYF. CDR3 in DNA: TGTGCCAGCAGCTTGGCTTCTAGCGGGAGGGCCAGAACCTACGAGCAGTACTTC.

V usage is TRBV7-9 and J usage is TRBJ2-7; TRBD2 agrees at 8 bases. V was clipped by 0 bases and J by 11 bases; unmatched bases: 15. The CDR3 totals 16 residues. CDR1 and CDR2 from the germline V gene are SEHNR and FQNEAQ (reference sequence). The CDR3 DNA is TGTGCCAGCAGCTTAGCCCAAAGGACTAGCAGTGGGCTTAAGTACTTC. This codes for CASSLAQRTSSGLKYF.

The chain links TRBV7-2 to TRBJ2-5; 9 bases align to TRBD1. V lost 6 bases and J lost 5; bases outside the gene matches: 4. Per germline, CDR1 SGHTA and CDR2 FQGNSA. This CDR3 region has 13 residues. The CDR3 region is CASRGQGGETQYF. CDR3 DNA: TGTGCCAGCAGGGGACAGGGCGGGGAGACCCAGTACTTC.